The entry below describes one T cell receptor (beta chain). CDR1 SNHLY and CDR2 FYNNEI come from the germline V gene. This CDR3 is built from 18 residues. V dropped 1 base and J dropped 5 bases, with 21 bases sitting between them. These data belong to a study of blood T cell repertoires in COVID-19. Sequencing used immunoSEQ multiplex PCR; TCRdb keeps in-frame clones, though not all of them. The sample holds a few hundred thousand clones, 70% to 90% seen once. Study members were between about 18 and 95 years old and lived in fewer than 30 US regions. Categorization into cohorts depended on clinical history that participants reported.

Sequenced: PBMCs or T cells enriched from blood (not recorded which). The source of this sequence is a woman between 45 and 65 years old who had been exposed to COVID-19. The rearrangement uses TRBV2 and TRBJ1-5, with a weak D call TRBD1 (5 bases). CDR3 amino acids: CASSEGFLPFGAHQPQHF. CDR3 DNA: TGTGCCAGCAGTGAAGGGTTCTTACCTTTTGGGGCCCATCAGCCCCAGCATTTT.